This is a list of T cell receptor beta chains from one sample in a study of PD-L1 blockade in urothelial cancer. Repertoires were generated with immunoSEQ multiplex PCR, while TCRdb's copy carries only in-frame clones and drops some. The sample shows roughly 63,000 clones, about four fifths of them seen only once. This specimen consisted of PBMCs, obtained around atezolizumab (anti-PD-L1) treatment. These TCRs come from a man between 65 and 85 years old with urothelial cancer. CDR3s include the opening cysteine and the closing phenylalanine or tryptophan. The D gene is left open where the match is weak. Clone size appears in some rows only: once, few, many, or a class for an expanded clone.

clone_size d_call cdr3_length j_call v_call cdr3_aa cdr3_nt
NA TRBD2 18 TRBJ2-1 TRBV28 CASSFPGLAGGPRNEQFF TGTGCCAGCAGTTTCCCGGGACTAGCGGGAGGGCCGCGGAATGAGCAGTTCTTC
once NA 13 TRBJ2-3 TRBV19 CASSIQGTDTQYF TGTGCCAGTAGTATACAGGGCACAGATACGCAGTATTTT
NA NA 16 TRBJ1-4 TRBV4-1 CASSQAPVVNNEKLFF TGCGCCAGCAGCCAAGCCCCCGTAGTCAATAATGAAAAACTGTTTTTT
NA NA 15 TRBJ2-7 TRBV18 CASSPTSQGTYEQYF TGTGCCAGCTCACCAACTTCACAGGGCACCTACGAGCAGTACTTC
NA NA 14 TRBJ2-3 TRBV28 CASSFPGSADTQYF TGTGCCAGCAGTTTTCCCGGGTCCGCCGATACGCAGTATTTT
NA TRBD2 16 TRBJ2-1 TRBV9 CASSVMAGGMGGEQFF TGTGCCAGCAGCGTAATGGCGGGAGGAATGGGGGGTGAGCAGTTCTTC
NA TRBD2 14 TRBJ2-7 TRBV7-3 CASSSGLAGDEQYF TGTGCCAGCAGCTCCGGACTAGCGGGAGACGAGCAGTACTTC
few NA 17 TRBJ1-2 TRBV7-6 CASSQNPETVRTYGYTF TGTGCCAGCAGCCAAAACCCAGAGACAGTGAGGACATATGGCTACACCTTC
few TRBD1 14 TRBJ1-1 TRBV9 CASSVRAGGSSAFF TGTGCCAGCAGCGTGCGGGCAGGGGGATCTTCAGCTTTCTTT
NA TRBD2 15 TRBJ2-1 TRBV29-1 CSVEIPSLTSFNQFF TGCAGCGTTGAAATCCCCTCCCTGACTAGCTTTAACCAGTTCTTC
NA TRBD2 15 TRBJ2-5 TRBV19 CASGTSGEVGETQYF TGTGCCAGCGGGACTAGCGGAGAGGTAGGAGAGACCCAGTACTTC
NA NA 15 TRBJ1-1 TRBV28 CASSDRTLLNTEAFF TGTGCCAGCAGTGACCGGACTTTATTGAACACTGAAGCTTTCTTT
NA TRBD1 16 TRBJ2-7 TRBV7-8 CASSLARDRGTYEQYF TGTGCCAGCAGCTTAGCGCGGGACAGGGGGACCTACGAGCAGTACTTC
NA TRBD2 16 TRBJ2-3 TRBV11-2 CASSLFSGALTDTQYF TGTGCCAGCAGCTTGTTTAGCGGGGCCCTCACAGATACGCAGTATTTT
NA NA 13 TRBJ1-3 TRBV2 CASRGTQGNTIYF TGTGCCAGCAGGGGGACACAAGGAAACACCATATATTTT
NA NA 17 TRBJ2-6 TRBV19 CASSIAQVGRGANVLTF TGTGCCAGTAGTATAGCACAGGTGGGGCGAGGGGCCAACGTCCTGACTTTC
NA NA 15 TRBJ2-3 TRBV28 CATRDSGGGTDTQYF TGTGCCACCCGGGACTCCGGAGGTGGCACAGATACGCAGTATTTT
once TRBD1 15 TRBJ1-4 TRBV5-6 CASSFGAGGNEKLFF TGTGCCAGCAGCTTTGGGGCAGGGGGCAATGAAAAACTGTTTTTT
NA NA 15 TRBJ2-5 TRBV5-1 CASSLEGGAKETQYF TGCGCCAGCAGCTTGGAAGGGGGTGCTAAAGAGACCCAGTACTTC
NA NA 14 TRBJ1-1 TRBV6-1 CASSTILMNTEAFF TGTGCCAGCAGTACCATACTTATGAACACTGAAGCTTTCTTT
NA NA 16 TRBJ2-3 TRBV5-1 CASSLALARVTDTQYF TGCGCCAGCAGCTTGGCCCTAGCGAGAGTCACAGATACGCAGTATTTT
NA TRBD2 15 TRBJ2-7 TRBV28 CASSLAGGIPYEQYF TGTGCCAGCAGTTTAGCGGGGGGTATCCCCTACGAGCAGTACTTC
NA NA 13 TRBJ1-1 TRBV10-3 CAISGSRDTEAFF TGTGCCATCAGTGGCTCCCGGGACACTGAAGCTTTCTTT
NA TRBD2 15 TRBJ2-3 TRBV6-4 CASSMEAGETDTQYF TGTGCCAGCAGCATGGAAGCGGGAGAGACAGATACGCAGTATTTT
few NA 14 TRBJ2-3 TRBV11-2 CASSLRGVTDTQYF TGTGCCAGCAGCTTACGCGGGGTCACAGATACGCAGTATTTT
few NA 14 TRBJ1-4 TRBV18 CASSLQDRWEKLFF TGTGCCAGCTCACTACAGGATCGTTGGGAAAAACTGTTTTTT
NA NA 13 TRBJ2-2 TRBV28 CASSFLNTGELFF TGTGCCAGCAGTTTTCTGAACACCGGGGAGCTGTTTTTT
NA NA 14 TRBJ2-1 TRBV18 CASSPIGSGVEQFF TGTGCCAGCTCACCGATCGGGAGTGGGGTTGAGCAGTTCTTC
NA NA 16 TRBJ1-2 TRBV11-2 CASSFPRVRGIYGYTF TGTGCCAGCAGCTTCCCGAGGGTCAGGGGCATCTATGGCTACACCTTC
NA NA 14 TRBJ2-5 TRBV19 CASSPQGPEETQYF TGTGCCAGTAGTCCGCAGGGTCCCGAAGAGACCCAGTACTTC
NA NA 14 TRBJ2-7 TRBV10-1 CASSETGAPPEQYF TGCGCCAGCAGTGAGACCGGAGCCCCTCCCGAGCAGTACTTC
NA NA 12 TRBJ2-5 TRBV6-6 CASSPVGETQYF TGTGCCAGCAGCCCGGTCGGGGAGACCCAGTACTTC
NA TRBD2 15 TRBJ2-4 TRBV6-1 CASSDIGLAENIQYF TGTGCCAGCAGTGATATAGGACTAGCGGAAAACATTCAGTACTTC
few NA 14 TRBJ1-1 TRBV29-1 CSVEDHRRNTEAFF TGCAGCGTTGAAGATCACAGGAGGAACACTGAAGCTTTCTTT
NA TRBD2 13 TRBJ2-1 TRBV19 CASSRGLRGEQFF TGTGCCAGTAGTAGGGGACTACGGGGTGAGCAGTTCTTC
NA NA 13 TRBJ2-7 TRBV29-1 CSVLSDSSYEQYF TGCAGCGTTCTTAGCGACTCCTCCTACGAGCAGTACTTC
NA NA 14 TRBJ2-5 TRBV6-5 CASSYAGSQETQYF TGTGCCAGCAGTTACGCGGGGTCCCAAGAGACCCAGTACTTC
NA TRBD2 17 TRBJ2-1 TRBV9 CASSPPYASGGYNEQFF TGTGCCAGCAGCCCGCCTTATGCTAGCGGGGGTTACAATGAGCAGTTCTTC
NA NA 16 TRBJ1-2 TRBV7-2 CASSLFGQPVKDGYTF TGTGCCAGCAGCCTTTTTGGACAGCCCGTCAAAGATGGCTACACCTTC
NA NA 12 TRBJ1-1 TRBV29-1 CSVVYEGREAFF TGCAGCGTTGTATACGAGGGCCGTGAAGCTTTCTTT
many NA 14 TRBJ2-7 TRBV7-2 CASSFRTNSYEQYF TGTGCCAGCAGCTTCAGGACTAACTCCTACGAGCAGTACTTC
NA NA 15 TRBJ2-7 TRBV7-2 CASSLSGRGDYEQYF TGTGCCAGCAGCTTATCCGGCAGGGGGGACTACGAGCAGTACTTC
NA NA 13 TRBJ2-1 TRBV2 CASSEGQENEQFF TGTGCCAGCAGTGAAGGTCAAGAGAATGAGCAGTTCTTC
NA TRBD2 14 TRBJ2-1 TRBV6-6 CASRQTSGRNEQFF TGTGCCAGCAGGCAGACTAGCGGGAGGAATGAGCAGTTCTTC
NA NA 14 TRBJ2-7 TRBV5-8 CASSLTGGPYEQYF TGTGCCAGCAGCTTGACCGGCGGCCCCTACGAGCAGTACTTC
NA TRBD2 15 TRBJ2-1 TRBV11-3 CASSTGLAGVGEQFF TGTGCCAGCAGCACGGGACTAGCGGGAGTAGGTGAGCAGTTCTTC
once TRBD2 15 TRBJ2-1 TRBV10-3 CATSPSGGRGNEQFF TGTGCCACAAGCCCTAGCGGGGGCCGGGGCAATGAGCAGTTCTTC
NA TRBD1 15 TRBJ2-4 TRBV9 CASSASGTGGDIQYF TGTGCCAGCAGCGCCTCAGGGACAGGGGGGGACATTCAGTACTTC
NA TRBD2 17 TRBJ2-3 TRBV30 CAWDSGRRGTSTDTQYF TGTGCCTGGGATAGCGGGAGAAGAGGGACTAGCACAGATACGCAGTATTTT
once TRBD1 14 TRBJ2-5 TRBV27 CASSTPGQGGTQYF TGTGCCAGCAGTACTCCGGGACAGGGGGGGACCCAGTACTTC
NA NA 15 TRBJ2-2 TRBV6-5 CASSYSQGGYGELFF TGTGCCAGCAGTTACTCGCAGGGGGGCTACGGGGAGCTGTTTTTT
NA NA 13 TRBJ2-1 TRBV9 CASSAGLYNEQFF TGTGCCAGCAGCGCGGGACTTTACAATGAGCAGTTCTTC
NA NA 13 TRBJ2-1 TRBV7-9 CASRLEWSYMQFF TGTGCCAGCAGACTAGAGTGGTCTTATATGCAGTTCTTC
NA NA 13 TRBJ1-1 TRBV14 CASSRGGNTEAFF TGTGCCAGCAGCCGCGGGGGGAACACTGAAGCTTTCTTT
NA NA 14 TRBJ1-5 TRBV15 CATSRGTARQPQHF TGTGCCACCAGCAGAGGTACAGCCAGGCAGCCCCAGCATTTT
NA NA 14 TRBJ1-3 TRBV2 CASKGGTAGNTIYF TGTGCCAGCAAGGGCGGGACCGCCGGAAACACCATATATTTT
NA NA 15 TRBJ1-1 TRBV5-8 CASSLVVGANTEAFF TGTGCCAGCAGCTTGGTTGTGGGGGCGAACACTGAAGCTTTCTTT
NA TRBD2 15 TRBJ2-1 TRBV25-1 CASKTSGRSYNEQFF TGTGCCAGCAAGACTAGCGGGAGGTCCTACAATGAGCAGTTCTTC
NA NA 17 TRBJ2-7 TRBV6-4 CASRGVKGHLNPYEQYF TGTGCCAGCAGGGGGGTGAAGGGACACCTTAATCCCTACGAGCAGTACTTC